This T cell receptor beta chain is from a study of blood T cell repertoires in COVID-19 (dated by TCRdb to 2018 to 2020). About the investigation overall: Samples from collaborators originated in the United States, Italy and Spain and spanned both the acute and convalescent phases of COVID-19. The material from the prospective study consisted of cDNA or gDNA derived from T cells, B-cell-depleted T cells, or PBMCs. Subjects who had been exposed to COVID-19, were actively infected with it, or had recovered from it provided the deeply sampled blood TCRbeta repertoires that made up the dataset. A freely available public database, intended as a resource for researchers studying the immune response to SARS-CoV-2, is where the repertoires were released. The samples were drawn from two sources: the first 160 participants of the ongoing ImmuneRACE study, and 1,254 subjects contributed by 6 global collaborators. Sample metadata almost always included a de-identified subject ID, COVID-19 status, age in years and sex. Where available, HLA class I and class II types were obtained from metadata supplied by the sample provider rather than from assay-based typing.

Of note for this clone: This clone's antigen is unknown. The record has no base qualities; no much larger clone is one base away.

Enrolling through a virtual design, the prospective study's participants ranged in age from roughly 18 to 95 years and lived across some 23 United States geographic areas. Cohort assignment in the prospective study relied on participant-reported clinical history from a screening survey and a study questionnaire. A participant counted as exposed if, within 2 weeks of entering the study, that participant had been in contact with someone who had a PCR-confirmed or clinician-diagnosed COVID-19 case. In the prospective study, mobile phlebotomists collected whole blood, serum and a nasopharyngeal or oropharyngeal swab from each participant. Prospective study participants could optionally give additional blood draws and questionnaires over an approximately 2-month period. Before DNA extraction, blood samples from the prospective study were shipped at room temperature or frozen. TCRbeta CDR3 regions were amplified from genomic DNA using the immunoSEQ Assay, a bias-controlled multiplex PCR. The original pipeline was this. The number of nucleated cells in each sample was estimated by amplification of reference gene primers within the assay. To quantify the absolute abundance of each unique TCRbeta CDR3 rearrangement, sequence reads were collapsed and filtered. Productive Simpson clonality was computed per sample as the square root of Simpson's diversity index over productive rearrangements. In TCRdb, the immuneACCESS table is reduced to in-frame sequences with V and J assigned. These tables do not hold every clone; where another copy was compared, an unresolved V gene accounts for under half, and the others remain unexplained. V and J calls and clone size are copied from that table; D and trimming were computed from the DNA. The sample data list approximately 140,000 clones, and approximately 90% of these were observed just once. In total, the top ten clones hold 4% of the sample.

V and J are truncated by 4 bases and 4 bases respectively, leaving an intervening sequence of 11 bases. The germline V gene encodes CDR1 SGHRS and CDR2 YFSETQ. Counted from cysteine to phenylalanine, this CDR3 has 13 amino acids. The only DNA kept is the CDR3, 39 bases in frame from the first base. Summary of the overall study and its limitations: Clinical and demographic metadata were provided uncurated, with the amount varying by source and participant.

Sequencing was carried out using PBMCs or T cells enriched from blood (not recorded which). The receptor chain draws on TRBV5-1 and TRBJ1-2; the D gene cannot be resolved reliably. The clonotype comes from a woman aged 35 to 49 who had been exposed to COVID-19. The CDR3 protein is CASSEGVGYGYTF. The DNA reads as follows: TGCGCCAGCAGCGAGGGTGTCGGCTATGGCTACACCTTC.